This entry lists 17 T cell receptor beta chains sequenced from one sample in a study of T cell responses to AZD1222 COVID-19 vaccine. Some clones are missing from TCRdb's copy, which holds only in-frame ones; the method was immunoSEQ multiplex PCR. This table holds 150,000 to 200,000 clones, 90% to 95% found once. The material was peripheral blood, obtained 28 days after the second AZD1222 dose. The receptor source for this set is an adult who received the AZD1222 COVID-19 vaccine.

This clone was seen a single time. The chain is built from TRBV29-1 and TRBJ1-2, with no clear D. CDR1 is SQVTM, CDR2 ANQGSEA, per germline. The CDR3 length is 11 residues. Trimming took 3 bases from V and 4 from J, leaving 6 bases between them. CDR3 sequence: CSVEKAYGYTF. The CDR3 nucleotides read TGCAGCGTTGAGAAGGCCTATGGCTACACCTTC.

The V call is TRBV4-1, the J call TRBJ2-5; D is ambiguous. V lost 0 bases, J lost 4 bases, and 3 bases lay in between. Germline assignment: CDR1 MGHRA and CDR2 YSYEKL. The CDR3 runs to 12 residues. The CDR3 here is CASSQDRETQYF. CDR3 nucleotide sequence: TGCGCCAGCAGCCAAGATCGAGAGACCCAGTACTTC.

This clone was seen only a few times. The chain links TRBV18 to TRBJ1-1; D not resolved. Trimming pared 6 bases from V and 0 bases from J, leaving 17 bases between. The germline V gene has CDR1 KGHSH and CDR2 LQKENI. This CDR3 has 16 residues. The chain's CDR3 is CASSPETGAMNTEAFF. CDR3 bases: TGTGCCAGCTCCCCGGAGACTGGAGCCATGAACACTGAAGCTTTCTTT. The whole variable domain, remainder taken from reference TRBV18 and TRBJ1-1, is NAGVMQNPRHLVRRRGQEARLRCSPMKGHSHVYWYRQLPEEGLKFMVYLQKENIIDESGMPKERFSAEFPKEGPSILRIQQVVRGDSAAYFCASSPETGAMNTEAFFGQGTRLTVV.

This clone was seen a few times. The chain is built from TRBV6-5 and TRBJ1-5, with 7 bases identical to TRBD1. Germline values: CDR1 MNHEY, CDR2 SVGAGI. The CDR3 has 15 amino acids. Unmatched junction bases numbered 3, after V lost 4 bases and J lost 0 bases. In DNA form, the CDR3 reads TGTGCCAGCAGTTGGACAGGCGGTAGCAATCAGCCCCAGCATTTT. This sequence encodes CASSWTGGSNQPQHF.

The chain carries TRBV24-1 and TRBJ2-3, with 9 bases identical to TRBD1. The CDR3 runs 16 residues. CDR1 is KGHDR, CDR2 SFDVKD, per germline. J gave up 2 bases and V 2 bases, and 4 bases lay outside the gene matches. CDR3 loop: CATSDWGTGYTDTQYF. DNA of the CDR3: TGTGCCACCAGTGATTGGGGGACAGGGTACACAGATACGCAGTATTTT.

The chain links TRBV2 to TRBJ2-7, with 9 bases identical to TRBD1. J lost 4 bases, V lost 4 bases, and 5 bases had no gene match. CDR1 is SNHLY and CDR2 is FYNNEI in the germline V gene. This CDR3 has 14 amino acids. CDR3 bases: TGTGCCAGCAGTGGGGGGACAGGGACGTACGAGCAGTACTTC. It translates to CASSGGTGTYEQYF.

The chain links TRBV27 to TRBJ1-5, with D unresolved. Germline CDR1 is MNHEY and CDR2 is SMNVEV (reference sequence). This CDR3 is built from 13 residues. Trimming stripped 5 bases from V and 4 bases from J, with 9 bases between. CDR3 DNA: TGTGCCAGCAGTCCCCCCGGTAATCAGCCCCAGCATTTT. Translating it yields CASSPPGNQPQHF.

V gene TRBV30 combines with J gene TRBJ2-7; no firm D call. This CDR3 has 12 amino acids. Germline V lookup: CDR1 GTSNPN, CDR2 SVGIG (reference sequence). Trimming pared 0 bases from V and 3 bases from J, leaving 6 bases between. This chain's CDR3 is CAWSVHVYEQYF. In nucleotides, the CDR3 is TGTGCCTGGAGTGTGCACGTCTACGAGCAGTACTTC. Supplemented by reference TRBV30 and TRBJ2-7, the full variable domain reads SQTIHQWPATLVQPVGSPLSLECTVEGTSNPNLYWYRQAAGRGLQLLFYSVGIGQISSEVPQNLSASRPQDRQFILSSKKLLLSDSGFYLCAWSVHVYEQYFGPGTRLTVT.

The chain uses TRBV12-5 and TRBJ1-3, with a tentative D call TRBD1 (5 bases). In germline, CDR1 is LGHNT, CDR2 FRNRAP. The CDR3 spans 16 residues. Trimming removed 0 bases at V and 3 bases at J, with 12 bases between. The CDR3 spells CASGLVSGLSGNTIYF. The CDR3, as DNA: TGTGCTAGTGGTTTGGTATCAGGGTTGAGTGGAAACACCATATATTTT. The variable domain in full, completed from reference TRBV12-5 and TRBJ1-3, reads DARVTQTPRHKVTEMGQEVTMRCQPILGHNTVFWYRQTMMQGLELLAYFRNRAPLDDSGMPKDRFSAEMPDATLATLKIQPSEPRDSAVYFCASGLVSGLSGNTIYFGEGSWLTVV.

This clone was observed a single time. The CDR3 DNA reads TGCGCCAGCAGGTTTTTCGGGGGTCCTTTTCTAGATACGCAGTATTTT. This translates into CASRFFGGPFLDTQYF. The chain couples TRBV5-1 to TRBJ2-3, with a tentative D call TRBD2 (6 bases). V was pared by 5 bases and J by 5 bases, with 21 bases between. Germline lookup yields CDR1 SGHRS and CDR2 YFSETQ. CDR3 length equals 16 residues.

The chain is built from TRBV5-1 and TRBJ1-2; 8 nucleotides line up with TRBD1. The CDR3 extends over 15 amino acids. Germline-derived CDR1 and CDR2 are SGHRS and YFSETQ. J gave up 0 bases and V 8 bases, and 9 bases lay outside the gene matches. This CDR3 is CASRQGLGANYGYTF. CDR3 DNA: TGCGCCAGTCGACAGGGGCTGGGAGCTAACTATGGCTACACCTTC.

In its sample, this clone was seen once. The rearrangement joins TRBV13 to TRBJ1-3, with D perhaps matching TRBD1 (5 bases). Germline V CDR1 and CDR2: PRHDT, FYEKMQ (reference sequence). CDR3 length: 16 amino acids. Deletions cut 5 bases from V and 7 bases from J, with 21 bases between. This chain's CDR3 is CASSPRDGRGGNTIYF. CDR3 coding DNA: TGTGCCAGCAGCCCGAGGGACGGACGTGGGGGGAACACCATATATTTT.

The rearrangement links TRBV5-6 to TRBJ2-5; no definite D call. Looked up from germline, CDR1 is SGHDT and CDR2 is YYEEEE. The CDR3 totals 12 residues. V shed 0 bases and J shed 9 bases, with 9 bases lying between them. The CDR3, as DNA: TGTGCCAGCAGCTTGGCCGGTAGGGCCCAGTACTTC. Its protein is CASSLAGRAQYF.

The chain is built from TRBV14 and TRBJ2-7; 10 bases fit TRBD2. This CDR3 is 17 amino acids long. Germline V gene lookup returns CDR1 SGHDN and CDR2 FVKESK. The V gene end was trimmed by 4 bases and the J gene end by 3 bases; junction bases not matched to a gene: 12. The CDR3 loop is CASSPRRLAGADYEQYF. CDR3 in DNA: TGTGCCAGCAGCCCTCGTCGGCTAGCGGGAGCCGACTACGAGCAGTACTTC.

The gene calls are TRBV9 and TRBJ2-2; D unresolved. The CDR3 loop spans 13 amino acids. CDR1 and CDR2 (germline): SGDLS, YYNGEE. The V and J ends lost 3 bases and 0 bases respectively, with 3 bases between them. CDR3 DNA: TGTGCCAGCAGCGCCACGAACACCGGGGAGCTGTTTTTT. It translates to CASSATNTGELFF.

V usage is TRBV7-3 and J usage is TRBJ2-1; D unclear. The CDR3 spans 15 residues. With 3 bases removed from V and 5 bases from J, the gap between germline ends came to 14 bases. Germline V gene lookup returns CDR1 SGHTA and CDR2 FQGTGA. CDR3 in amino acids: CASSFQSGLNNEQFF. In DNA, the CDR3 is TGTGCCAGCAGCTTTCAGTCCGGGCTGAACAATGAGCAGTTCTTC.

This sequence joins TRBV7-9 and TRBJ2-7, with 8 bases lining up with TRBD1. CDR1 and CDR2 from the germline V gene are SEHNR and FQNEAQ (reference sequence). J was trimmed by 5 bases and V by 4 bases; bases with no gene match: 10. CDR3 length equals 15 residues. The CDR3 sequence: CASSSVGQGFNEQYF. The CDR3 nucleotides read TGTGCCAGCAGCTCCGTCGGACAGGGTTTCAACGAGCAGTACTTC. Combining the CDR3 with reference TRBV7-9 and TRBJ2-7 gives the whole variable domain DTGVSQNPRHKITKRGQNVTFRCDPISEHNRLYWYRQTLGQGPEFLTYFQNEAQLEKSRLLSDRFSAERPKGSFSTLEIQRTEQGDSAMYLCASSSVGQGFNEQYFGPGTRLTVT.